Listed here is a single T cell receptor beta chain. Its antigen is not identified. Investigators isolated RNA and reverse transcribed it into cDNA to act as the sequencing template. Profiled with immunoSEQ multiplex PCR; TCRdb holds only in-frame clones, not every one. This table has about 120,000 clones, about 60% appearing once. The data were obtained in a study of CD8+ T cells in alopecia areata. The CDR3 totals 14 residues. Per the germline V gene, CDR1 is SQVTM and CDR2 is ANQGSEA. Trimming left V 4 bases short and J 1 base short, with 12 bases between. Findings of the study overall: Among the cells sequenced in scalp samples are also the resident alphabeta T cells of normal skin.

This TCR was sampled from a human donor in good health. The sample consisted of CD4+ T cells sorted from blood. This chain joins TRBV29-1 and TRBJ2-3, with D tentatively TRBD1 or TRBD2 (6 bases each). This CDR3 is CSVGSGARTDTQYF. The DNA of the CDR3 is TGCAGCGTTGGTTCGGGGGCACGCACAGATACGCAGTATTTT.